This entry lists 18 T cell receptor beta chains sequenced from one sample in a study of T cell responses to AZD1222 COVID-19 vaccine. The data were produced by immunoSEQ multiplex PCR, yet TCRdb's version contains in-frame clones alone and is incomplete. In the table there are some 80,000 clones, approximately 90% of which are singletons. Here the sequenced sample was peripheral blood, taken 28 days after the second AZD1222 dose. All receptors derive from an adult who received the AZD1222 COVID-19 vaccine.

This clone was counted a single time. The V gene is TRBV29-1, the J gene TRBJ2-3, with D unresolved. Germline CDR1 reads SQVTM; CDR2 reads ANQGSEA. The CDR3 is 13 amino acids. V dropped 6 bases and J dropped 4 bases, with 14 bases sitting between them. The CDR3 loop reads CSVFPPQADTQYF. The CDR3, as DNA: TGCAGCGTCTTTCCTCCTCAGGCAGATACGCAGTATTTT.

This clone was observed once. This chain joins TRBV18 and TRBJ2-1, with D possibly matching TRBD2 (6 bases). Trimming left V 4 bases short and J 0 bases short, with 10 bases between. CDR3 size: 15 residues. From germline, CDR1 is KGHSH and CDR2 LQKENI. The CDR3 nucleotides read TGTGCCAGCTCACGACTAGAGAGCTCCTACAATGAGCAGTTCTTC. This gives the protein CASSRLESSYNEQFF.

The V and J genes are TRBV3-1 (or the pseudogene TRBV3-2) and TRBJ2-1, with TRBD2 identical over 7 bases. V gave up 2 bases and J gave up 11 bases; unmatched junction bases: 18. The germline V gene encodes CDR1 LGHDT and CDR2 YNNKEL (reference sequence). The CDR3 is made up of 17 amino acids. In DNA, the CDR3 is TGTGCCAGCAGCCAATCACTGGGGCTAGCGGAGGTGGGGCAGCAGTTCTTC. Translating it yields CASSQSLGLAEVGQQFF.

The chain recombines TRBV7-9 with TRBJ1-5, with D unresolved. Germline V gene lookup returns CDR1 SEHNR and CDR2 FQNEAQ (reference sequence). Trimming took 1 base from V and 0 from J, leaving 4 bases between them. CDR3 length: 14 residues. CDR3 protein: CASSLGYSNQPQHF. The CDR3 coding sequence is TGTGCCAGCAGCTTAGGGTATAGCAATCAGCCCCAGCATTTT.

The V and J genes are TRBV11-2 and TRBJ2-3; TRBD1 might be the D (6 bases). Germline V lookup: CDR1 SGHAT, CDR2 FQNNGV. The CDR3 covers 14 residues. Trimming cost V 5 bases and J 4 bases, with 13 bases left between them. This chain's CDR3 is CASSVTGMSDTQYF. The CDR3 coding sequence is TGTGCCAGCAGCGTCACAGGGATGTCAGATACGCAGTATTTT.

The gene calls are TRBV4-1 and TRBJ1-6; 10 positions agree with TRBD1. This CDR3 has 15 amino acids. Germline V lookup: CDR1 MGHRA, CDR2 YSYEKL. Losses at the gene ends were 3 bases for V and 7 bases for J; bases not matched to a gene: 3. The CDR3 DNA reads as TGCGCCAGCAGCCATATGGGACAGGGGAATTCACCCCTCCACTTT. This gives the protein CASSHMGQGNSPLHF.

V and J are TRBV7-2 and TRBJ2-7; no clear D. The CDR3 loop spans 12 amino acids. The V and J ends lost 5 bases and 5 bases respectively, with 10 bases between them. Germline CDR1 reads SGHTA; CDR2 reads FQGNSA. The CDR3: CASSPLADEQYF. The CDR3 bases are TGTGCCAGCAGCCCTCTTGCTGACGAGCAGTACTTC.

The rearrangement links TRBV4-2 to TRBJ2-2; the D gene is possibly TRBD2 (6 bases). The CDR3 totals 13 residues. Germline V gene sequence: CDR1 LGHNA, CDR2 YNFKEQ. V gave up 1 base and J gave up 11 bases, with 11 bases separating them. The CDR3 protein is CASSQGGDSELFF. CDR3 DNA: TGTGCCAGCAGCCAAGGTGGGGACTCCGAGCTGTTTTTT.

The chain is built from TRBV5-8 and TRBJ2-7; D call uncertain. This CDR3 spans 13 amino acids. V was cut by 0 bases and J by 3 bases, with 7 bases left in between. Germline CDR1 is SGHTS and CDR2 is YDEGEE. The CDR3 DNA is TGTGCCAGCAGCTTGGGCCAGAGCTACGAGCAGTACTTC. Translation: CASSLGQSYEQYF.

The CDR3 bases are TGTGCCAGCCGGAGGGGTGCGATTCACTCCTACTATGGCTACACCTTC. This codes for CASRRGAIHSYYGYTF. The chain combines TRBV19 with TRBJ1-2; weak D call: TRBD1 (5 bases). The CDR3 has 16 residues. The ends were cut back, 9 bases at V and 3 bases at J, with 23 bases in the middle. Germline-derived CDR1 and CDR2 are LNHDA and SQIVND (reference sequence).

The J gene is TRBJ2-5, the V gene TRBV5-6; 8 bases match TRBD1. V shed 3 bases, J shed 5 bases, and the junction held 9 bases outside the gene matches. Germline values: CDR1 SGHDT, CDR2 YYEEEE. This CDR3 region has 15 residues. The CDR3 nucleotides are TGTGCCAGCAGCTGGGGGACAGGTTCTATTGAGACCCAGTACTTC. Translated, it gives CASSWGTGSIETQYF. The full variable domain, its missing parts supplied by reference TRBV5-6 and TRBJ2-5, is DAGVTQSPTHLIKTRGQQVTLRCSPKSGHDTVSWYQQALGQGPQFIFQYYEEEERQRGNFPDRFSGHQFPNYSSELNVNALLLGDSALYLCASSWGTGSIETQYFGPGTRLLVL.

CDR3: CAWRRQTGSSYEQYF. The DNA of the CDR3 is TGTGCCTGGAGGCGACAGACAGGAAGCTCCTACGAGCAGTACTTC. The V gene is TRBV30, the J gene TRBJ2-7, with D perhaps TRBD1 (6 bases). Germline lookup yields CDR1 GTSNPN and CDR2 SVGIG (reference sequence). There are 15 residues in the CDR3. V lost 3 bases, J lost 0 bases, and 15 bases lay in between.

The chain couples TRBV7-6 to TRBJ2-1; 9 nucleotides match TRBD1. From germline, CDR1 is SGHVS and CDR2 FNYEAQ. Trimming cost V 3 bases and J 7 bases; bases outside gene matches: 7. The CDR3 totals 15 residues. CDR3 sequence reads: CASSLGRQGGNEQFF. The CDR3 nucleotides read TGTGCCAGCAGCTTGGGGAGACAGGGGGGGAATGAGCAGTTCTTC.

CDR3 protein: CASSQGLAGGPGELFF. CDR3 nucleotide sequence: TGTGCCAGCAGCCAAGGACTAGCGGGGGGGCCCGGGGAGCTGTTTTTT. The chain uses TRBV4-2 and TRBJ2-2, with 14 bases that match TRBD2. The CDR3 loop spans 16 amino acids. After removal of 1 base from V and 6 bases from J, the junction contained 1 base not matched to a gene. In germline, CDR1 is LGHNA, CDR2 YNFKEQ.

The rearrangement links TRBV6-5 to TRBJ2-7; possible D gene TRBD1, 6 bases. This CDR3 comprises 13 residues. Deletions cut 4 bases from V and 6 bases from J, with 13 bases between. Germline-derived CDR1 and CDR2 are MNHEY and SVGAGI. CDR3 residues: CASSFTGRSEQYF. The CDR3 DNA is TGTGCCAGCAGTTTCACAGGGCGGAGCGAGCAGTACTTC.

The chain has TRBV5-1 and TRBJ1-6, with D maybe TRBD1 (5 bases). This CDR3 contains 21 residues. V was pared by 0 bases and J by 0 bases, with 22 bases between. Germline V gene sequence: CDR1 SGHRS, CDR2 YFSETQ. The CDR3 nucleotides are TGCGCCAGCAGCTTGGCCTCAGCGGACAATCCTTTAGGCTCCTATAATTCACCCCTCCACTTT. Protein sequence: CASSLASADNPLGSYNSPLHF.

V usage is TRBV5-4 and J usage is TRBJ2-2; 7 positions match TRBD2. Germline lookup yields CDR1 SGHNT and CDR2 YYREEE (reference sequence). CDR3 length: 15 amino acids. V shed 2 bases and J 4 bases; nucleotides not matched to a gene: 5. Here the CDR3 DNA reads TGTGCCAGCAGCTTTTCACTAGCGCCCACCGGGGAGCTGTTTTTT. Translated: CASSFSLAPTGELFF.

The V and J genes are TRBV2 and TRBJ1-3; D remains unclear. Trimming pared 7 bases from V and 1 base from J, leaving 14 bases between. CDR1 is SNHLY, CDR2 FYNNEI, per germline. This CDR3 spans 15 amino acids. CDR3 sequence reads: CASKAGSQSGNTIYF. The CDR3 DNA reads TGTGCCAGCAAGGCTGGCAGCCAATCTGGAAACACCATATATTTT.